This passage covers 32 T cell receptor beta chains from one sample sequenced in a study of cytomegalovirus exposure and HLA in healthy donors. The primer mix had 60 Vbeta and 13 Jbeta primers. Profiling relied on immunoSEQ multiplex PCR, and the TCRdb table lists in-frame clones only, not all of them. The repertoire holds over 95,000 clones, with over 70% as singletons. Sequencing was done on a sample of PBMCs. The receptors come from a woman between 40 and 55 years old in good health and CMV-seropositive.

A note on this clone: One junction end does not reproduce the germline sequence, and a read error may be involved. The CDR3 DNA is TGTGCCAGCAGCCTCCGCGGGTCGGGAGAAAGGGGAGAGGCCCAGTACTTC. Translation: CASSLRGSGERGEAQYF. This chain joins TRBV9 and TRBJ2-5, with a weak D call TRBD2 (6 bases). Germline loops: CDR1 SGDLS, CDR2 YYNGEE. This CDR3 is built from 17 residues.

The chain has TRBV4-1 and TRBJ2-5; 8 nucleotides match TRBD1. There are 15 residues in the CDR3. Germline V gives CDR1 MGHRA, CDR2 YSYEKL. The V gene end was trimmed by 4 bases and the J gene end by 5 bases; junction bases not matched to a gene: 9. The CDR3 protein is CASSPTWTGRETQYF. The CDR3 DNA is TGCGCCAGCAGCCCAACTTGGACAGGGCGGGAGACCCAGTACTTC.

The rearrangement uses TRBV7-9 and TRBJ1-1; D might be TRBD1 (6 bases). The CDR3 loop spans 14 amino acids. V gave up 5 bases and J gave up 1 base, with 11 bases separating them. CDR1 SEHNR and CDR2 FQNEAQ come from the germline V gene (reference sequence). The CDR3 DNA sequence: TGTGCCAGCAGCAGCGAGACAGGGAACACTGAAGCTTTCTTT. This codes for CASSSETGNTEAFF.

Notes on this clone: Its ends do not fully match the called genes, so a read error is possible. The J gene is TRBJ2-5, the V gene TRBV7-7; 9 bases agree with TRBD1. In germline, CDR1 is SSHAT, CDR2 FNYEAQ (reference sequence). CDR3 size: 15 residues. The CDR3 nucleotides read TGTGCTAGCAGCTTCGGACAGGGGATGCAAGAGACCCAGTACTTC. Its translation: CASSFGQGMQETQYF.

The chain couples TRBV7-9 to TRBJ1-2; 9 bases are a match to TRBD1. This CDR3 contains 13 residues. V dropped 5 bases and J dropped 5; count of bases not matched to a gene: 3. Germline CDR1 is SEHNR and CDR2 is FQNEAQ (reference sequence). CDR3 nucleotides: TGTGCCAGCAGCGCTGGACAGGGGTATGGCTACACCTTC. As protein: CASSAGQGYGYTF.

J is TRBJ2-4 and V is TRBV28; TRBD1 matches at 7 bases. This CDR3 has 13 residues. Losses at the gene ends were 5 bases for V and 7 bases for J; bases not matched to a gene: 5. Germline loops: CDR1 MDHEN, CDR2 SYDVKM. The CDR3 sequence is CASSEETGNIQYF. CDR3 nucleotides: TGTGCCAGCAGTGAGGAGACAGGGAACATTCAGTACTTC. Filled out from reference TRBV28 and TRBJ2-4, the complete variable domain reads DVKVTQSSRYLVKRTGEKVFLECVQDMDHENMFWYRQDPGLGLRLIYFSYDVKMKEKGDIPEGYSVSREKKERFSLILESASTNQTSMYLCASSEETGNIQYFGAGTRLSVL.

This clone was seen once. The chain employs TRBV6-6 and TRBJ1-2; 10 bases line up with TRBD1. From germline, CDR1 is MNHNY and CDR2 SVGAGI (reference sequence). The CDR3 consists of 16 residues. V lost 2 bases to trimming and J lost 7 bases; unmatched junction nucleotides: 10. The CDR3 is CASSYQKGQGKSGYTF. The DNA for the CDR3 is TGTGCCAGCAGTTACCAGAAGGGACAGGGGAAAAGTGGCTACACCTTC.

The chain employs TRBV30 and TRBJ1-2; 9 positions match TRBD1. The CDR3 sequence is 14 residues long. V lost 4 bases and J lost 2; bases outside the gene matches: 5. Germline assignment: CDR1 GTSNPN and CDR2 SVGIG (reference sequence). CDR3 protein: CAWTGTGSNYGYTF. CDR3 DNA: TGTGCCTGGACCGGGACAGGGTCCAACTATGGCTACACCTTC.

The chain uses TRBV30 and TRBJ2-5; D is ambiguous. The closer fit of TRBJ2-7 to the DNA end suggests the J call may be wrong. Germline loops: CDR1 GTSNPN, CDR2 SVGIG (reference sequence). The CDR3 loop spans 14 amino acids. This chain's CDR3 is CAWSVIDTDYEQYF. The CDR3 region has the DNA TGTGCCTGGAGTGTTATCGACACGGACTACGAGCAGTACTTC.

This chain uses TRBV5-6 with TRBJ1-5, with D possibly matching TRBD1 (5 bases). Germline-derived CDR1 and CDR2 are SGHDT and YYEEEE. The V end lost 1 base, the J end lost 3 bases, and 17 bases lay between the germline ends. The CDR3 sequence is 17 residues long. CDR3 region: CASSLSFGRAFNQPQHF. In nucleotides, the CDR3 is TGTGCCAGCAGCTTGTCTTTCGGCAGGGCGTTCAATCAGCCCCAGCATTTT.

The sample holds one count of this clone. V and J are TRBV29-1 and TRBJ1-5; D ambiguous. The germline CDR1 and CDR2 sequences are SQVTM and ANQGSEA. V was pared by 8 bases and J by 0 bases, with 8 bases between. The CDR3 spans 12 residues. CDR3 region: CSTGNSNQPQHF. The CDR3 region has the DNA TGCAGCACCGGGAATAGCAATCAGCCCCAGCATTTT.

This clone was seen a few times. The V and J genes are TRBV6-5 and TRBJ1-2, with TRBD1 identical over 7 bases. The V segment lost 6 bases and the J segment 7 bases; nucleotides outside the gene matches: 5. The CDR3 contains 12 residues. The germline gives CDR1 MNHEY, CDR2 SVGAGI. The CDR3 DNA reads TGTGCCAGCAGCCCCGACAGGGCTGGCTACACCTTC. Translated, it gives CASSPDRAGYTF.

The CDR3 DNA reads as TGTGCCAGCAGTTTAACACGGGACAGCGGGGGTTCGACCGGGGAGCTGTTTTTT. This gives the protein CASSLTRDSGGSTGELFF. V and J are TRBV28 and TRBJ2-2; TRBD2 is a possible D gene (8 bases). This CDR3 contains 18 residues. The germline V gene encodes CDR1 MDHEN and CDR2 SYDVKM. V dropped 2 bases and J dropped 5 bases, with 21 bases sitting between them.

The chain carries TRBV27 and TRBJ2-1, with 9 bases matching TRBD1. V dropped 5 bases and J dropped 8; count of bases not matched to a gene: 13. This CDR3 is 16 amino acids long. CDR1 and CDR2 (germline): MNHEY, SMNVEV (reference sequence). For the CDR3, the DNA is TGTGCCAGCAGTACCAAACAGGGGGCGTCGTCCGATGAGCAGTTCTTC. Translating gives CASSTKQGASSDEQFF.

The rearrangement joins TRBV5-6 to TRBJ2-7, with 9 bases lining up with TRBD2. The CDR3 is 14 residues long. Germline CDR1 and CDR2: SGHDT and YYEEEE. Trimming took 5 bases from V and 4 from J; bases not matched to a gene: 7. The CDR3 region is CASRPSAGGYEQYF. In nucleotides, the CDR3 is TGTGCCAGCAGACCCTCAGCGGGAGGTTACGAGCAGTACTTC.

This clone was seen many times. V gene TRBV7-9 combines with J gene TRBJ1-1; no reliable D call. The CDR3 has 12 residues. V shed 2 bases and J shed 6 bases, with 7 bases lying between them. Looked up from germline, CDR1 is SEHNR and CDR2 is FQNEAQ (reference sequence). CDR3 amino acids: CASSLRSAEAFF. Here the CDR3 DNA reads TGTGCCAGCAGCTTAAGGAGTGCTGAAGCTTTCTTT.

The chain employs TRBV12-5 and TRBJ2-7, with 9 bases identical to TRBD2. V was pared by 8 bases and J by 2 bases, with 4 bases of the junction left unmatched. Germline CDR1 is LGHNT and CDR2 is FRNRAP. CDR3 length equals 13 residues. The CDR3 DNA follows: TGTGCTAGTCGTCCTAGCGGGACCTACGAGCAGTACTTC. Amino acid sequence: CASRPSGTYEQYF. The complete variable domain, with remaining parts taken from reference TRBV12-5 and TRBJ2-7, reads DARVTQTPRHKVTEMGQEVTMRCQPILGHNTVFWYRQTMMQGLELLAYFRNRAPLDDSGMPKDRFSAEMPDATLATLKIQPSEPRDSAVYFCASRPSGTYEQYFGPGTRLTVT.

In its sample, this clone was seen a few times. The chain has TRBV19 and TRBJ2-7; D remains unclear. The V and J ends lost 6 bases and 1 base respectively, with 13 bases between them. CDR3 length: 14 residues. Germline loops: CDR1 LNHDA, CDR2 SQIVND (reference sequence). Here the CDR3 reads CASRPEALSYEQYF. In DNA form, the CDR3 reads TGTGCCAGTAGGCCCGAGGCTCTATCCTACGAGCAGTACTTC.

The V gene is TRBV19, the J gene TRBJ2-7, with TRBD2 matching 15 bases. This CDR3 has 14 residues. Germline V gene data show CDR1 as LNHDA and CDR2 as SQIVND (reference sequence). The V segment lost 7 bases and the J segment 6 bases; nucleotides outside the gene matches: 4. The CDR3 nucleotides read TGTGCCAGTACGGGACTAGCGGGGGGCGGCGAGCAGTACTTC. It specifies CASTGLAGGGEQYF.

The chain uses TRBV25-1 and TRBJ1-1; the D gene is possibly TRBD1 (5 bases). Per germline, CDR1 MGHDK and CDR2 SYGVNS. The CDR3 covers 15 residues. Between the trimmed V and J ends, which lost 0 bases and 4 bases, there was a span of 12 bases. CDR3 nucleotides: TGTGCCAGCAGTGAATATTCCGGGAGGGGCACTGAAGCTTTCTTT. Its protein is CASSEYSGRGTEAFF.

The chain joins TRBV13 to TRBJ2-7; D is perhaps TRBD1 (5 bases). The V end lost 0 bases, the J end lost 2 bases, and 11 bases lay between the germline ends. Germline-derived CDR1 and CDR2 are PRHDT and FYEKMQ (reference sequence). The CDR3 is 15 residues long. The CDR3 here is CASSLGQVAAYEQYF. CDR3 DNA sequence: TGTGCCAGCAGCTTAGGACAGGTTGCTGCCTACGAGCAGTACTTC.

The V and J genes are TRBV19 and TRBJ2-1; D unresolved. The CDR3 runs 13 residues. V dropped 4 bases and J dropped 8 bases, with 12 bases sitting between them. Germline assignment: CDR1 LNHDA and CDR2 SQIVND (reference sequence). This CDR3 reads CASSTPPDYEQFF. The CDR3 DNA follows: TGTGCCAGTAGTACCCCCCCCGACTATGAGCAGTTCTTC.

The V call is TRBV11-3, the J call TRBJ1-2; no firm D call. The ends were cut back, 5 bases at V and 4 bases at J, with 20 bases in the middle. This CDR3 comprises 16 residues. Germline V gene lookup returns CDR1 SGHNT and CDR2 YENEEA. CDR3 residues: CASSPSLTQGGYGYTF. The DNA for the CDR3 is TGTGCCAGCAGCCCAAGTCTAACCCAAGGCGGCTATGGCTACACCTTC.

V and J are TRBV7-9 and TRBJ2-1; D might be TRBD2 (6 bases). Germline assignment: CDR1 SEHNR and CDR2 FQNEAQ (reference sequence). V lost 1 base to trimming and J lost 3 bases, with 10 bases between them. The CDR3 length is 15 residues. CDR3: CASSLGGTHYNEQFF. In nucleotides, the CDR3 is TGTGCCAGCAGCTTAGGTGGGACTCACTACAATGAGCAGTTCTTC. Based on the CDR3 plus reference TRBV7-9 and TRBJ2-1, the full variable domain is DTGVSQNPRHKITKRGQNVTFRCDPISEHNRLYWYRQTLGQGPEFLTYFQNEAQLEKSRLLSDRFSAERPKGSFSTLEIQRTEQGDSAMYLCASSLGGTHYNEQFFGPGTRLTVL.

CDR3 protein: CASSLSKDRQAFF. The CDR3 coding sequence is TGTGCCAGCAGCTTGTCTAAAGACAGGCAAGCTTTCTTT. The genes are TRBV5-4 and TRBJ1-1; D may be TRBD1 (6 bases). The V end was cut by 1 base, the J end by 9 bases, with 13 bases between. CDR3 length: 13 residues. Per the germline V gene, CDR1 is SGHNT and CDR2 is YYREEE (reference sequence). The full variable domain, with the rest looked up from reference TRBV5-4 and TRBJ1-1, is ETGVTQSPTHLIKTRGQQVTLRCSSQSGHNTVSWYQQALGQGPQFIFQYYREEENGRGNFPPRFSGLQFPNYSSELNVNALELDDSALYLCASSLSKDRQAFFGQGTRLTVV.

The rearrangement links TRBV27 to TRBJ1-2; D not certain. Deletions cut 0 bases from V and 2 bases from J, with 4 bases between. The germline V gene has CDR1 MNHEY and CDR2 SMNVEV (reference sequence). The CDR3 is 13 residues long. For the CDR3, the DNA is TGTGCCAGCAGTTTATCGAGCAACTATGGCTACACCTTC. Translation gives CASSLSSNYGYTF.

This clone was observed once. The rearrangement links TRBV5-1 to TRBJ2-2; no clear D gene. Per germline, CDR1 SGHRS and CDR2 YFSETQ. The CDR3 length is 15 residues. The V gene lost 0 bases and the J gene lost 2 bases, with 8 bases spanning the gap. DNA of the CDR3: TGCGCCAGCAGCTTGGCTGCGGCTAACACCGGGGAGCTGTTTTTT. Residues: CASSLAAANTGELFF.

This clone was seen a few times. J is TRBJ2-7 and V is TRBV6-1; the D gene is possibly TRBD2 (6 bases). CDR1 and CDR2 (germline): MNHNS, SASEGT. The CDR3 covers 14 residues. V dropped 6 bases and J dropped 4 bases, with 16 bases sitting between them. The chain's CDR3 is CASRSMMAGYEQYF. The CDR3 DNA reads TGTGCCAGCAGATCGATGATGGCGGGGTACGAGCAGTACTTC.

The chain couples TRBV5-1 to TRBJ2-6; TRBD1 matches at 7 bases. Germline V lookup: CDR1 SGHRS, CDR2 YFSETQ. With 0 bases clipped from V and 3 bases from J, the junction kept 3 bases outside the gene matches. CDR3 length: 16 amino acids. CDR3 nucleotides: TGCGCCAGCAGCTTGGGGACAGGCTTTGGGGCCAACGTCCTGACTTTC. It codes for CASSLGTGFGANVLTF. Complete variable domain (other parts from reference TRBV5-1 and TRBJ2-6): KAGVTQTPRYLIKTRGQQVTLSCSPISGHRSVSWYQQTPGQGLQFLFEYFSETQRNKGNFPGRFSGRQFSNSRSEMNVSTLELGDSALYLCASSLGTGFGANVLTFGAGSRLTVL.

CDR3 residues: CASTGLAGDSGELFF. CDR3 DNA: TGTGCCAGCACCGGACTAGCGGGAGATTCCGGGGAGCTGTTTTTT. The chain employs TRBV9 and TRBJ2-2, with 13 bases identical to TRBD2. Per the germline V gene, CDR1 is SGDLS and CDR2 is YYNGEE. V lost 6 bases and J lost 6; bases outside the gene matches: 5. The CDR3 has 15 residues.

The gene calls are TRBV5-1 and TRBJ1-6; 7 positions match TRBD1. The CDR3 covers 13 residues. V lost 4 bases and J lost 10; bases outside the gene matches: 5. Germline V gene data show CDR1 as SGHRS and CDR2 as YFSETQ. In nucleotides, the CDR3 is TGCGCCAGCAGCGGCAGGGGGGAGTCACCCCTCCACTTT. Translation gives CASSGRGESPLHF. The full variable domain, rest sourced from reference TRBV5-1 and TRBJ1-6, is KAGVTQTPRYLIKTRGQQVTLSCSPISGHRSVSWYQQTPGQGLQFLFEYFSETQRNKGNFPGRFSGRQFSNSRSEMNVSTLELGDSALYLCASSGRGESPLHFGNGTRLTVT.

This chain connects TRBV6-5 to TRBJ2-7; the match to TRBD2 covers 9 bases. The V and J ends lost 2 bases and 2 bases, in that order; junction bases with no gene match: 7. Per the germline V gene, CDR1 is MNHEY and CDR2 is SVGAGI. This CDR3 has 16 amino acids. This CDR3 reads CASSYGGLARTYEQYF. As DNA, the CDR3 is TGTGCCAGCAGTTACGGGGGACTAGCAAGGACCTACGAGCAGTACTTC.